This TCR beta chain was sequenced in a study of blood T cell repertoires in COVID-19. Study overall: The United States, Italy and Spain provided the acute and convalescent COVID-19 samples. Sources were T cells, B-cell-depleted T cells, or PBMCs; the material itself was cDNA or gDNA.

This clone was seen a handful of times. With V trimmed by 5 bases and J by 8 bases, 17 bases remained unmatched. The CDR3 is 15 amino acids. Germline V lookup: CDR1 GTSNPN, CDR2 SVGIG (reference sequence). Original data processing: Researchers report that nucleated cell counts were estimated from reference gene primer amplification. Method: immunoSEQ multiplex PCR; TCRdb's copy keeps in-frame clones and lacks some. The V and J calls and clone size were taken over from that table, and D and trimming were inferred from the DNA. The sample has fewer than 60,000 clones, about 80% seen once; the top ten hold about 7.3%.

V and J are TRBV30 and TRBJ1-2; 7 bases align to TRBD1. The TCR sequence derives from a man between 65 and 85 years old with active COVID-19. Sequencing used peripheral blood. In DNA form, the CDR3 reads TGTGCCTGGCAAAGGGGGACAGAGACCCACTCGGGCTACACCTTC. Encoded protein: CAWQRGTETHSGYTF.